Following are 13 T cell receptor beta chains from one sample sequenced in a study of siplizumab effects on memory and regulatory T cells. Assay used: immunoSEQ multiplex PCR; TCRdb lists only in-frame clones, some missing. Among over 85,000 clones listed, approximately 94% were seen once. Sequencing used CD8+ T cells sorted from blood. These receptors came from a human donor in good health.

The V call is TRBV5-8, the J call TRBJ2-7, with 7 bases aligning to TRBD1. CDR1 SGHTS and CDR2 YDEGEE come from the germline V gene. V gave up 4 bases and J gave up 0 bases; unmatched junction bases: 10. The CDR3 sequence is 16 residues long. The CDR3 nucleotides are TGTGCCAGCAGCACCTGGACAGGACCTATCTCCTACGAGCAGTACTTC. This sequence encodes CASSTWTGPISYEQYF.

This clone was observed once. The V and J genes are TRBV9 and TRBJ2-6; D unresolved. The CDR3 has 16 amino acids. Trimming cost V 0 bases and J 0 bases, with 7 bases left between them. The germline V gene has CDR1 SGDLS and CDR2 YYNGEE. CDR3 sequence reads: CASSVALHSGANVLTF. The DNA for the CDR3 is TGTGCCAGCAGCGTAGCACTCCACTCTGGGGCCAACGTCCTGACTTTC.

The V and J genes are TRBV7-8 and TRBJ1-1, with 9 bases matching TRBD1. Trimming took 4 bases from V and 3 from J; bases not matched to a gene: 6. Germline lookup yields CDR1 SGHVS and CDR2 FQNEAQ. The CDR3 consists of 15 residues. The CDR3 DNA sequence: TGTGCCAGCAGCTCATGGACAGGGGCCTACACTGAAGCTTTCTTT. Translating gives CASSSWTGAYTEAFF.

The chain combines TRBV2 with TRBJ1-1; D call uncertain. The CDR3 consists of 15 residues. Trimming left V 0 bases short and J 1 base short, with 9 bases between. CDR1 is SNHLY and CDR2 is FYNNEI in the germline V gene. The CDR3 region is CASSEAPRKNTEAFF. The CDR3 coding sequence is TGTGCCAGCAGTGAAGCGCCCCGTAAGAACACTGAAGCTTTCTTT.

The rearrangement joins TRBV25-1 to TRBJ2-7; 7 positions agree with TRBD1. Trimming removed 4 bases from V and 1 base from J; junction bases left unmatched: 16. The CDR3 consists of 18 residues. CDR1 and CDR2 (germline): MGHDK, SYGVNS. This CDR3 is CASSVQTGPEIVSYEQYF. The CDR3 DNA reads as TGTGCCAGCAGTGTGCAGACAGGGCCGGAGATTGTGTCCTACGAGCAGTACTTC.

The chain links TRBV4-3 to TRBJ2-1; 11 bases map to TRBD2. Germline CDR1 is LGHNA and CDR2 is YSLEER. CDR3 length equals 19 residues. Trimming cost V 0 bases and J 0 bases; bases outside gene matches: 7. The CDR3 reads CASSQDTLAGARSYNEQFF. In DNA form, the CDR3 reads TGCGCCAGCAGCCAAGATACACTAGCGGGAGCGCGCTCCTACAATGAGCAGTTCTTC.

The chain uses TRBV9 and TRBJ2-1, with 8 bases fitting TRBD1. Unmatched junction bases numbered 5, after V lost 3 bases and J lost 0 bases. Per the germline V gene, CDR1 is SGDLS and CDR2 is YYNGEE. The CDR3 runs 16 residues. The CDR3 spells CASSDRTGNSYNEQFF. DNA for the CDR3: TGTGCCAGCAGCGACCGGACAGGGAACTCCTACAATGAGCAGTTCTTC.

The chain joins TRBV27 to TRBJ1-1; 7 bases map to TRBD1. CDR1 and CDR2 from the germline V gene are MNHEY and SMNVEV (reference sequence). The J segment lost 6 bases and the V segment lost 5 bases, leaving 6 bases of the junction unmatched. This CDR3 has 13 residues. CDR3 loop: CASSDREKAEAFF. The CDR3 nucleotides read TGTGCCAGCAGTGACAGGGAGAAGGCTGAAGCTTTCTTT.

V usage is TRBV4-1 and J usage is TRBJ2-1; unclear D gene. V shed 1 base and J shed 0 bases, with 10 bases lying between them. Germline-derived CDR1 and CDR2 are MGHRA and YSYEKL. There are 16 residues in the CDR3. The CDR3 nucleotides are TGCGCCAGCAGCCAAGGGGGTTCTAGCTCCTACAATGAGCAGTTCTTC. Translating gives CASSQGGSSSYNEQFF.

The chain is built from TRBV27 and TRBJ2-7; 7 bases are shared with TRBD1. The germline gives CDR1 MNHEY, CDR2 SMNVEV (reference sequence). V lost 5 bases and J lost 0; bases outside the gene matches: 1. The CDR3 spans 13 residues. CDR3 protein: CASSDRVSYEQYF. The CDR3 DNA is TGTGCCAGCAGTGACAGGGTCTCCTACGAGCAGTACTTC.

DNA for the CDR3: TGTGCCACCAGGACAGGGGGCTCAGATACGCAGTATTTT. Translated, it gives CATRTGGSDTQYF. The genes are TRBV7-9 and TRBJ2-3, with TRBD1 matching 11 bases. V was pared by 10 bases and J by 4 bases, with 4 bases of the junction left unmatched. Per germline, CDR1 SEHNR and CDR2 FQNEAQ (reference sequence). The CDR3 sequence is 13 residues long.

V usage is TRBV4-2 and J usage is TRBJ2-1, with 9 bases aligning to TRBD2. Germline values: CDR1 LGHNA, CDR2 YNFKEQ. With 0 bases clipped from V and 11 bases from J, the junction kept 8 bases outside the gene matches. The CDR3 covers 15 residues. The CDR3 DNA reads TGTGCCAGCAGCCAAGATCAGGGACTAGCAATTAAGCAGTTCTTC. This encodes CASSQDQGLAIKQFF.

The chain links TRBV27 to TRBJ2-3, with 9 bases matching TRBD2. V trimming: 0 bases; J trimming: 1 base; junction bases outside the gene matches: 5. The CDR3 is made up of 17 amino acids. Per the germline V gene, CDR1 is MNHEY and CDR2 is SMNVEV (reference sequence). The CDR3 DNA follows: TGTGCCAGCAGTTTATCCGGCGGGAGGGCCGGCACAGATACGCAGTATTTT. It translates to CASSLSGGRAGTDTQYF.